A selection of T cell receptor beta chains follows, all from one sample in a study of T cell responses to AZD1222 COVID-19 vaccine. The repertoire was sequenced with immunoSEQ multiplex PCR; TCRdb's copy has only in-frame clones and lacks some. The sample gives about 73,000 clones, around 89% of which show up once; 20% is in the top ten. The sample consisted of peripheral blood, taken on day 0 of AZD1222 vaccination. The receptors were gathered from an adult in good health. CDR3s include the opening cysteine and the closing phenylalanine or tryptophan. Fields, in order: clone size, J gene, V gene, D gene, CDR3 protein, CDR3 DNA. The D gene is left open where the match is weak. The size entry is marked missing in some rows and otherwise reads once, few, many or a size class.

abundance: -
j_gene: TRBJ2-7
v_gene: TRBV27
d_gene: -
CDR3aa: CASSLQRSSYEQYF
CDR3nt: TGTGCCAGCAGTTTACAGCGGTCCTCCTACGAGCAGTACTTC

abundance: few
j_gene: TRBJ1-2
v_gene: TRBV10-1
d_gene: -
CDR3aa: CASSGQDGYGYTF
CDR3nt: TGCGCCAGCAGTGGGCAGGACGGTTATGGCTACACCTTC

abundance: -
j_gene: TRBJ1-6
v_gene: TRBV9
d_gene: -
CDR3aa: CASSVGSGGNNSPLHF
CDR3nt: TGTGCCAGCAGCGTAGGATCTGGAGGGAATAATTCACCCCTCCACTTT

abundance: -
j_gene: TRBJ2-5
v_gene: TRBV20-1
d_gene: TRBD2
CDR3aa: CSASYLAGGWRETQYF
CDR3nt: TGCAGTGCTAGTTACCTAGCGGGAGGGTGGCGAGAGACCCAGTACTTC

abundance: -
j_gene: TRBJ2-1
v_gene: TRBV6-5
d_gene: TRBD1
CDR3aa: CASRRQGDAFF
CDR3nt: TGTGCCAGCAGGAGACAGGGAGACGCCTTCTTC

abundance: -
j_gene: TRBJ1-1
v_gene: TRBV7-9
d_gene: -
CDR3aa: CASTLWAGRDEAFF
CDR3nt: TGTGCCAGCACTTTATGGGCTGGGAGGGATGAAGCTTTCTTT

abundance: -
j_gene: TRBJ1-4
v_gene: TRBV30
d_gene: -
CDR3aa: CAWNDEINEKLFF
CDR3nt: TGTGCCTGGAATGATGAAATCAATGAAAAACTGTTTTTT

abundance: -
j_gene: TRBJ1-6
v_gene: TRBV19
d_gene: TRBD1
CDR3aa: CASRPGQGLGPLHF
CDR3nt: TGTGCCAGTAGGCCGGGACAGGGTCTAGGACCCCTCCACTTT

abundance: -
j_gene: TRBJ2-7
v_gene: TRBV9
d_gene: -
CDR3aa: CASSGGPEATYEQYF
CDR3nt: TGTGCCAGCAGCGGAGGCCCTGAAGCCACCTACGAGCAGTACTTC

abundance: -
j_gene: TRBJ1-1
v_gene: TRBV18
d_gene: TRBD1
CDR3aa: CASSVGQGAYTEAFF
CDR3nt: TGTGCCAGCTCAGTCGGACAGGGGGCATACACTGAAGCTTTCTTT

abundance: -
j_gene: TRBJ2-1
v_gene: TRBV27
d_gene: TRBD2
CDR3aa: CASSLWGLAGFSYNEQFF
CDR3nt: TGTGCCAGCAGTTTATGGGGACTAGCGGGGTTCTCCTACAATGAGCAGTTCTTC

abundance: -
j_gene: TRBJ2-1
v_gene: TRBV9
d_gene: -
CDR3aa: CASSVQGSHNEQFF
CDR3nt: TGTGCCAGCAGCGTACAAGGGAGCCACAATGAGCAGTTCTTC

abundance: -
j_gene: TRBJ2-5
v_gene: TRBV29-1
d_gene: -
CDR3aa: CSVPRGAGETQYF
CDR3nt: TGCAGCGTCCCCCGGGGGGCGGGAGAGACCCAGTACTTC

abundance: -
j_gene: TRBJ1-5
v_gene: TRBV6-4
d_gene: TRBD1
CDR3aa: CASREQGYSNQPQHF
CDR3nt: TGTGCCAGCAGAGAACAGGGGTATAGCAATCAGCCCCAGCATTTT

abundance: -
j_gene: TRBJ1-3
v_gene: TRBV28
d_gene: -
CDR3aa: CASSWGSGNTIYF
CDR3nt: TGTGCCAGCAGCTGGGGCTCTGGAAACACCATATATTTT

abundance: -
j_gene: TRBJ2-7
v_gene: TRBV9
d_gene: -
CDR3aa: CASSVGQDNYEQYF
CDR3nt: TGTGCCAGCAGCGTAGGACAGGATAACTACGAGCAGTACTTC

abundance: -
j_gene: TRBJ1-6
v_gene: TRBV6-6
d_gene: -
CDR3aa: CASSTDSPLHF
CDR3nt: TGTGCCAGCAGCACCGATTCACCCCTCCACTTT

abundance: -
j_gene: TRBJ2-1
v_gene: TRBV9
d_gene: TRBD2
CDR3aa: CASSVGPSGLSSYNEQFF
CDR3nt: TGTGCCAGCAGCGTGGGCCCTAGCGGGTTAAGCTCCTACAATGAGCAGTTCTTC

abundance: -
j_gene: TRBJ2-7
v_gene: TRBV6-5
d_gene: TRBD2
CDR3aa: CASSSGSRYEQYF
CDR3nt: TGTGCCAGCAGTAGCGGGAGTCGGTACGAGCAGTACTTC

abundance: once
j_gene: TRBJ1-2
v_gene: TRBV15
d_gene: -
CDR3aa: CATSSGTDYGYTF
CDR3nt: TGTGCCACCAGCAGCGGGACTGATTATGGCTACACCTTC

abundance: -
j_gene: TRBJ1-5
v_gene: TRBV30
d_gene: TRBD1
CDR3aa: CAWTRTGIGFSNQPQHF
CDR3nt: TGTGCCTGGACCAGGACAGGGATCGGTTTCAGCAATCAGCCCCAGCATTTT

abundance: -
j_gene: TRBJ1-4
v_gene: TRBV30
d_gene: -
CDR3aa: CAWSVRGTEKLFF
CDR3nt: TGTGCCTGGAGTGTTCGGGGGACTGAAAAACTGTTTTTT

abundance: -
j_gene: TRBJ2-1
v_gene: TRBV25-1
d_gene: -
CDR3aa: CASSDSHAYNEQFF
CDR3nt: TGTGCCAGCAGTGACAGTCACGCCTACAATGAGCAGTTCTTC

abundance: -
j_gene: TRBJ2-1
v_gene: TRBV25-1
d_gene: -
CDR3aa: CDPIHNEQFF
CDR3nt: TGTGACCCAATCCACAATGAGCAGTTCTTC

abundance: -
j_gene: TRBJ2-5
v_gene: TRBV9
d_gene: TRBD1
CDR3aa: CASSSPGGQETQYF
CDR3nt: TGTGCCAGCAGCAGCCCAGGGGGACAAGAGACCCAGTACTTC

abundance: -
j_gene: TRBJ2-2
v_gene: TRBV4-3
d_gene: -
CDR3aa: CASSQDLDGHSGELFF
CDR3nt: TGCGCCAGCAGCCAAGATCTGGACGGGCACTCCGGGGAGCTGTTTTTT

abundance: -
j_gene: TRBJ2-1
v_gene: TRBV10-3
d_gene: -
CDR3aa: CAISESLGDGDNEQFF
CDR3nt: TGTGCCATCAGTGAGTCCCTAGGGGACGGGGACAATGAGCAGTTCTTC

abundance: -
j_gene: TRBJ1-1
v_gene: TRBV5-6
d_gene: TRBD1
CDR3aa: CASSPGQMNTEAFF
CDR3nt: TGTGCCAGCAGCCCGGGACAGATGAACACTGAAGCTTTCTTT

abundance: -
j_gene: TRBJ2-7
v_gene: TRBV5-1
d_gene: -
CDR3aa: CASSLAGLYEQYF
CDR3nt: TGCGCCAGCAGCTTGGCCGGGCTTTACGAGCAGTACTTC

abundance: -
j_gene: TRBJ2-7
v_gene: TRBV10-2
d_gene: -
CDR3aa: CASSEGSSYEQYF
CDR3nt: TGCGCCAGCAGTGAGGGTAGCTCCTACGAGCAGTACTTC

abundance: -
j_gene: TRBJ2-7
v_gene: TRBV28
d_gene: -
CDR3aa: CASSLAGPDYEQYF
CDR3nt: TGTGCCAGCAGTTTAGCGGGGCCGGACTACGAGCAGTACTTC

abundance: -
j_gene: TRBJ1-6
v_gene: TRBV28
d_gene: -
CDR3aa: CASSLRGPSPLHF
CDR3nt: TGTGCCAGCAGTTTACGGGGGCCCTCACCCCTCCACTTT

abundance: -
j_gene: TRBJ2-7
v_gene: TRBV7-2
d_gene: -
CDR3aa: CASSSTLSYEQYF
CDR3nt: TGTGCCAGCAGCTCAACCCTTTCCTACGAGCAGTACTTC

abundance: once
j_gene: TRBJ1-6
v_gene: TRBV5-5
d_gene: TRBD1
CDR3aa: CASSLGLDRGSYNSPLHF
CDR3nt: TGTGCCAGCAGCTTGGGGCTGGACAGGGGCTCCTATAATTCACCCCTCCACTTT

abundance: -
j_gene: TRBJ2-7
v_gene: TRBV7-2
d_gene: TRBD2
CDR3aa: CASSDSGGASEQYF
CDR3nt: TGTGCCAGCAGCGATAGCGGGGGGGCCAGTGAGCAGTACTTC

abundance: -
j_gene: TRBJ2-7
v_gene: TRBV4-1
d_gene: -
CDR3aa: CASSQGRDGSYEQYF
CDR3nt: TGCGCCAGCAGCCAAGGTCGGGACGGCTCCTACGAGCAGTACTTC

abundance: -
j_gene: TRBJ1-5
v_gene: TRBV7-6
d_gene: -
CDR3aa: CASSISSAINQPQHF
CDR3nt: TGTGCCAGCAGCATCTCTAGCGCCATCAATCAGCCCCAGCATTTT

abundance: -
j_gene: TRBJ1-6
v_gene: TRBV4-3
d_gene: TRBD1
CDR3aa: CASSQGTGEDSPLHF
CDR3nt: TGCGCCAGCAGCCAGGGGACAGGGGAGGATTCACCCCTCCACTTT

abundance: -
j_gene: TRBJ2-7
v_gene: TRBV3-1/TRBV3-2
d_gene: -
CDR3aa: CASSLEKVASNEQYF
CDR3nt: TGTGCCAGCAGCCTAGAAAAAGTAGCGAGTAACGAGCAGTACTTC

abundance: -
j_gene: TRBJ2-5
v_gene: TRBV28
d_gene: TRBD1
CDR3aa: CASKGAKGQGTGETQYF
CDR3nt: TGTGCCAGCAAAGGCGCAAAGGGACAGGGGACGGGGGAGACCCAGTACTTC

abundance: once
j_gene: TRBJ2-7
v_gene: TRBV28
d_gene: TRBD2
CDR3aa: CASSLFGRSHEQYF
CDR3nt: TGTGCCAGCAGTTTATTCGGGAGGTCCCACGAGCAGTACTTC

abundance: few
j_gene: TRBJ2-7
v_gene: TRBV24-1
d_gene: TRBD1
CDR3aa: CATSDLNRQGVYEQYF
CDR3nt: TGTGCCACCAGTGATTTGAACCGACAGGGGGTCTACGAGCAGTACTTC

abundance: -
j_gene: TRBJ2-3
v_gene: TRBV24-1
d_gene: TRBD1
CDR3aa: CATSDLGTGTDTQYF
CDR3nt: TGTGCCACCAGTGACCTGGGGACAGGCACAGATACGCAGTATTTT

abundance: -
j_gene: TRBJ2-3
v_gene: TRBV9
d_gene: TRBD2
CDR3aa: CASSVDFSRTSGMDTQYF
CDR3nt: TGTGCCAGCAGCGTAGATTTTTCTAGGACTAGCGGGATGGATACGCAGTATTTT

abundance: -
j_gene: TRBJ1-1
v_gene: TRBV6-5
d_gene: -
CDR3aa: CASRRGSAGNTEAFF
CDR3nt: TGTGCCAGCAGGCGGGGGAGTGCTGGGAACACTGAAGCTTTCTTT

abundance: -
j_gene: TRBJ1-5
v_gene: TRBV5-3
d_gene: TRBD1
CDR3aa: CARSCVDRGLRVGQPQHF
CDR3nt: TGTGCCAGAAGCTGCGTGGACAGGGGGTTAAGAGTGGGTCAGCCCCAGCATTTT

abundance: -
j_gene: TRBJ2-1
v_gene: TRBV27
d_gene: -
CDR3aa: CASSLLKTTYNEQFF
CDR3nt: TGTGCCAGCAGTTTACTTAAGACGACCTACAATGAGCAGTTCTTC

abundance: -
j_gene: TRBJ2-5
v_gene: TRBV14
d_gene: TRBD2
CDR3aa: CASSQTRGVPQETQYF
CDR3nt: TGTGCCAGCAGCCAAACTCGGGGGGTCCCCCAAGAGACCCAGTACTTC

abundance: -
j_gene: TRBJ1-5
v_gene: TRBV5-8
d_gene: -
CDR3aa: CASSLGVPQHF
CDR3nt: TGTGCCAGCAGCCTGGGAGTACCCCAGCATTTT

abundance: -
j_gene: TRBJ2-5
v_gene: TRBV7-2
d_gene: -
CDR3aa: CASSLSSSTQETQYF
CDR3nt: TGTGCCAGCAGCTTATCCTCGTCAACGCAAGAGACCCAGTACTTC

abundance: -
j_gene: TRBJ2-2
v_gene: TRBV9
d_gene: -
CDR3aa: CASSVGSAPGELFF
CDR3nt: TGTGCCAGCAGCGTAGGTTCAGCCCCCGGGGAGCTGTTTTTT

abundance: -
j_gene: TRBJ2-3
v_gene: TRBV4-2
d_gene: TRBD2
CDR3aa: CASSQTSGDTQYF
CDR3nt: TGTGCCAGCAGCCAGACTAGCGGAGATACGCAGTATTTT

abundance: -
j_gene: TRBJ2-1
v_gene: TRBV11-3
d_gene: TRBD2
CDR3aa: CASSRTSNEQFF
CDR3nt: TGTGCCAGCAGTCGGACTAGCAATGAGCAGTTCTTC

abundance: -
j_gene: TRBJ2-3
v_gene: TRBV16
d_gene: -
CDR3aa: CASSQSGLRDTQYF
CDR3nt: TGTGCCAGCAGCCAATCGGGACTTCGAGATACGCAGTATTTT

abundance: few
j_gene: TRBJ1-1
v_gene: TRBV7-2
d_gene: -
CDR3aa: CASSASMANTEAFF
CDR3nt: TGTGCCAGCAGCGCCTCGATGGCGAACACTGAAGCTTTCTTT

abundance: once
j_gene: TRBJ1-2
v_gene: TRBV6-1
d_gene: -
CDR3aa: CASSEVGGDYGYTF
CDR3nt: TGTGCCAGCAGTGAAGTAGGCGGAGACTATGGCTACACCTTC

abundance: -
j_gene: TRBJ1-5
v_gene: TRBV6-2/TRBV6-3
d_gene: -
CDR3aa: CASSYGGQYVQPQHF
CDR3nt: TGTGCCAGCAGTTACGGAGGACAGTATGTCCAGCCCCAGCATTTT